This T cell receptor (beta chain) came from a study of T cell changes during pregnancy in multiple sclerosis. Repertoires were generated with immunoSEQ multiplex PCR, while TCRdb's copy carries only in-frame clones and drops some. The sample contains fewer than 60,000 clones, 92% of which appear only once. Germline CDR1 reads LGHNA; CDR2 reads YSLEER. The CDR3 is 15 amino acids. Trimming cost V 0 bases and J 0 bases, with 8 bases left between them. The sequence was collected from a female donor with multiple sclerosis, enrolled in a pregnancy study. Sequences were derived from CD4+ T cells from peripheral blood mononuclear cells, sampled after pregnancy. This sequence joins TRBV4-3 and TRBJ1-1; D not resolved. CDR3 sequence: CASSQEPAVNTEAFF. The CDR3 nucleotides read TGCGCCAGCAGCCAAGAACCGGCGGTGAACACTGAAGCTTTCTTT.